The 8 T cell receptor beta chains reported below all come from one sample, sequenced in a study of T-cell reconstitution after alpha-beta-depleted transplantation in children. Using unique molecular identifiers, the investigators prepared the TCRbeta library. TCRdb itself ran the PCR reads through MiXCR, one entry per CDR3 protein. The sample includes some 300,000 distinct CDR3 sequences, around 9.1% of them seen just once. Specimen: PBMCs, collected before TCRalphabeta/CD19-depleted stem cell transplant. The receptors were gathered from a boy younger than two with acute myeloid leukemia, due to receive a stem cell transplant.

The rearrangement uses TRBV7-9 and TRBJ2-7, with a tentative D call TRBD2 (6 bases). The CDR3 has 14 residues. Trimming cost V 5 bases and J 5 bases, with 16 bases left between them. CDR1 SEHNR and CDR2 FQNEAQ come from the germline V gene (reference sequence). CDR3 loop: CASSPRGEIHEQYF. The DNA of the CDR3 is TGTGCCAGCAGCCCCCGCGGGGAAATACACGAGCAGTACTTC.

This clonotype was detected many times. This sequence joins TRBV29-1 and TRBJ2-7; no clear D. The V end lost 6 bases, the J end lost 3 bases, and 15 bases lay between the germline ends. CDR3 size: 13 residues. Germline CDR1 is SQVTM and CDR2 is ANQGSEA. CDR3 coding DNA: TGCAGCGTAGACACAGAAAGTAGCTACGAGCAGTACTTC. It codes for CSVDTESSYEQYF.

This clonotype was counted ten times or more. V gene TRBV18 combines with J gene TRBJ2-1; D is perhaps TRBD1 or TRBD2 (5 bases each). CDR1 is KGHSH, CDR2 LQKENI, per germline. The CDR3 consists of 16 residues. V was cut by 6 bases and J by 0 bases, with 15 bases left in between. CDR3 residues: CASSSGTSSSYNEQFF. The CDR3 DNA sequence: TGTGCCAGCTCCTCCGGGACCTCCAGCTCCTACAATGAGCAGTTCTTC.

The table lists this clonotype with many counts. The rearrangement links TRBV5-1 to TRBJ2-1; 9 positions match TRBD1. Germline values: CDR1 SGHRS, CDR2 YFSETQ. The CDR3 is 15 residues long. The trim removed 5 bases at V and 4 bases at J, leaving 7 bases unmatched. The CDR3 DNA reads as TGCGCCAGCAGTACGACAGGGGGTCGGTACAATGAGCAGTTCTTC. Translation gives CASSTTGGRYNEQFF.

This clonotype was counted many times. The chain uses TRBV7-9 and TRBJ1-1; D is ambiguous. Deletions cut 5 bases from V and 0 bases from J, with 13 bases between. The CDR3 extends over 15 amino acids. In germline, CDR1 is SEHNR, CDR2 FQNEAQ (reference sequence). The DNA of the CDR3 is TGTGCCAGCAGCCTCTCTACCGGGATGAACACTGAAGCTTTCTTT. Its translation: CASSLSTGMNTEAFF.

In its sample, this clonotype was seen a few times. This chain links TRBV10-3 with TRBJ2-5; 8 nucleotides match TRBD1. J gave up 1 base and V 4 bases, and 5 bases lay outside the gene matches. The CDR3 loop spans 15 amino acids. The germline V gene encodes CDR1 ENHRY and CDR2 SYGVKD. CDR3: CAISGSDRGQETQYF. CDR3 nucleotide sequence: TGTGCCATCAGTGGCTCTGACAGGGGCCAAGAGACCCAGTACTTC.

This clonotype came up a few times. The CDR3 region is CASSFYRGQLNEQFF. The CDR3 region has the DNA TGCGCCAGCAGCTTCTACAGGGGGCAATTGAACGAGCAGTTCTTC. The chain carries TRBV5-1 and TRBJ2-1, with 9 bases lining up with TRBD1. The CDR3 consists of 15 residues. The germline V gene has CDR1 SGHRS and CDR2 YFSETQ. The ends lost 2 bases at V and 10 bases at J; junction bases unmatched: 10.

This clonotype was counted many times. The J gene is TRBJ1-1, the V gene TRBV5-1; no clear D. The length of the CDR3 is 14 residues. Per the germline V gene, CDR1 is SGHRS and CDR2 is YFSETQ. V was clipped by 3 bases and J by 4 bases, with 13 bases between them. In DNA, the CDR3 is TGCGCCAGCAGCTCCGATGGAGTTGGCACTGAAGCTTTCTTT. It yields the protein CASSSDGVGTEAFF.